Detailed here is one T cell receptor (beta chain). Its specificity is unknown. The data originate from a study of human T cells and chemical hapten exposure. Findings and caveats of the study: With patch test score, the counts of PT1 expanded TCRs showed a positive correlation. DPC sensitization did not alter TCRs above 1 in 1000 frequency.

From the RACE reads, TCRdb called clonotypes with MiXCR, one entry per CDR3 protein. This table holds 70,000 to 100,000 distinct CDR3 sequences, about 8% found once. Trimming cost V 5 bases and J 6 bases; bases outside gene matches: 6. The CDR3 loop spans 15 amino acids. Germline CDR1 is KGHDR and CDR2 is SFDVKD. Time point here: patch test 1, 2 weeks after DPC sensitization. The treatment: therapeutic diphenylcyclopropenone sensitization with weekly scalp DPC. Alopecia patients deemed DPC-suitable, aged 18 to 70, excluding pregnancy. The sequence derives from a woman in her 30s with alopecia areata. Some clones in this sample may be carry-over from other donors' samples. The sample was whole blood, taken in connection with sensitization to the hapten diphenylcyclopropenone (DPC). The chain has TRBV24-1 and TRBJ2-2; 9 bases are a match to TRBD1. The CDR3 protein is CATSGRTGGPGELFF. In DNA form, the CDR3 reads TGTGCCACCAGTGGCCGCACAGGGGGCCCCGGGGAGCTGTTTTTT.